These T cell receptor beta chains were read from a single sample in a study of early T cells in non-severe SARS-CoV-2 infection. MiXCR was run by TCRdb on the 5' RACE reads, yielding one entry per CDR3 protein. The table has 84,000 or so distinct CDR3 sequences, around an eighth seen once; the top ten hold around 2.4%. Sequencing was done on a sample of whole blood. These receptors all stem from an adult who was a healthcare worker with PCR-confirmed SARS-CoV-2 infection or an uninfected control (not recorded which). Each CDR3 is given with its conserved first and last residue. D genes are given only for firm matches. The size of a clone is reported for some rows only, either as once, few or many, or as a class for expanded clones.

J gene | D gene | clone size | V gene | CDR3 DNA | CDR3 protein
TRBJ1-2 | TRBD1 | - | TRBV5-4 | TGTGCCAGCAGCTCGTGGACAGGGAAGGGCTACACCTTC | CASSSWTGKGYTF
TRBJ2-4 | - | - | TRBV5-1 | TGCGCCAGCAGCTTGGAGGGGGGCCTGAACATTCAGTACTTC | CASSLEGGLNIQYF
TRBJ1-2 | TRBD1 | many | TRBV14 | TGTGCCAGCAGCCTAAGTCGATCAGTCTGGGACAGGGCGTTCTATGGCTACACCTTC | CASSLSRSVWDRAFYGYTF
TRBJ2-2 | - | - | TRBV13 | TGTGCCAGCAGCTTCGGACGGCACGAGGAGCTGTTTTTT | CASSFGRHEELFF
TRBJ2-7 | - | many | TRBV9 | TGTGCCAGCAGCGTAGGCGTCTCATTCTACGAGCAGTACTTC | CASSVGVSFYEQYF
TRBJ1-6 | TRBD1 | few | TRBV6-6 | TGTGCCAGCAGTTACGGGACAGGGACTTCACCCCTCCACTTT | CASSYGTGTSPLHF
TRBJ1-6 | - | - | TRBV4-1 | TGCGCCAGCAGCCAACCCCCGGGACAAAAGGATAATTCACCCCTCCACTTT | CASSQPPGQKDNSPLHF
TRBJ2-5 | TRBD1 | - | TRBV28 | TGTGCCAGCAAGGGACAGTACCAAGAGACCCAGTACTTC | CASKGQYQETQYF
TRBJ2-1 | - | - | TRBV14 | TGTGCCAGCAGCCAAGGATCCCGTAGCTCCTACAATGAGCAGTTCTTC | CASSQGSRSSYNEQFF
TRBJ2-2 | TRBD2 | many | TRBV7-3 | TGTGCCAGCAGCTTCACAGCGGGAGGGCCCGGGGAGCTGTTTTTT | CASSFTAGGPGELFF
TRBJ1-1 | - | - | TRBV18 | TGTGCCAGCTCACTACAACGGGACACTGAAGCTTTCTTT | CASSLQRDTEAFF
TRBJ1-6 | - | - | TRBV6-5 | TGTGCCAGCACTATAGCCAGGGCAGAATCCTATAATTCACCCCTCCACTTT | CASTIARAESYNSPLHF
TRBJ2-7 | TRBD1 | - | TRBV6-5 | TGTGCCAGCAGTTACTCCGGGACAGGGTCCTACGAGCAGTACTTC | CASSYSGTGSYEQYF